This TCR beta chain was captured in a study of blood T cell repertoires in COVID-19. Study overall: The study drew acute and convalescent COVID-19 samples from the United States, Italy and Spain.

Data came from immunoSEQ multiplex PCR; TCRdb stores just in-frame clones and leaves some out. The sample has about 150,000 clones, 83% seen once. The germline V and J ends were trimmed by 4 bases and 3 bases, with 14 bases remaining between them. Germline CDR1 reads SGHRS; CDR2 reads YFSETQ. This CDR3 is 14 amino acids long. The specimen sequenced was peripheral blood. The source of this sequence is a woman of 80 years or more with acute or convalescent COVID-19. The rearrangement uses TRBV5-1 and TRBJ2-7; tentatively, D is TRBD1 (6 bases). The CDR3 here is CASSGERGHYEQYF. As DNA, the CDR3 is TGCGCCAGCAGCGGGGAGAGGGGACACTACGAGCAGTACTTC.